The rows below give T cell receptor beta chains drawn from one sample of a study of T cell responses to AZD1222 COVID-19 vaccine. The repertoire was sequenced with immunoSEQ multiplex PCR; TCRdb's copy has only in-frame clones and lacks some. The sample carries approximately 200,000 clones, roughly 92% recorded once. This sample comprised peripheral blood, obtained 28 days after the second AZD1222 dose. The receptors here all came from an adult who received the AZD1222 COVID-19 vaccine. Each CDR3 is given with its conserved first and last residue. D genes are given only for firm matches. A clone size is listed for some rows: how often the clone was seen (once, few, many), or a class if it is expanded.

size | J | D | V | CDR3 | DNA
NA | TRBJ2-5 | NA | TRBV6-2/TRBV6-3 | CASSPQWETQYF | TGTGCCAGCAGCCCCCAGTGGGAGACCCAGTACTTC
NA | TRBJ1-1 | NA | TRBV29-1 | CSVENRLRVNTEAFF | TGCAGCGTTGAAAACAGGTTAAGGGTGAACACTGAAGCTTTCTTT
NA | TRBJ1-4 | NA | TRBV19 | CASSIFMGEKLFF | TGTGCCAGTAGTATTTTCATGGGAGAAAAACTGTTTTTT
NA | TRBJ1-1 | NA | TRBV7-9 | CASSLGLSGVTEAFF | TGTGCCAGCAGCTTAGGATTGTCGGGGGTAACTGAAGCTTTCTTT
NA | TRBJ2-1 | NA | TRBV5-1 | CASSLVTDYNEQFF | TGCGCCAGCAGCTTGGTGACGGATTACAATGAGCAGTTCTTC
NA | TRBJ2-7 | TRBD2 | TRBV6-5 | CASSYAGGGGSYEQYF | TGTGCCAGCAGTTACGCCGGGGGGGGAGGCAGCTACGAGCAGTACTTC
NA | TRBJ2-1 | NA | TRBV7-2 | CASSLGGYEQFF | TGTGCCAGCAGCTTAGGGGGGTATGAGCAGTTCTTC
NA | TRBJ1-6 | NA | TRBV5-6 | CASSPLEGSPLHF | TGTGCCAGCAGCCCCCTGGAGGGTTCACCCCTCCACTTT
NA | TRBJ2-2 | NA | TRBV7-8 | CASSLASPNTGELFF | TGTGCCAGCAGCTTAGCGTCTCCGAACACCGGGGAGCTGTTTTTT
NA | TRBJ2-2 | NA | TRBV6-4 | CASSEFIGAGELFF | TGTGCCAGCAGTGAATTTATCGGCGCCGGGGAGCTGTTTTTT
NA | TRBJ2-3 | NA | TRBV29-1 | CSVAPWDFTDTQYF | TGCAGCGTTGCGCCTTGGGACTTCACAGATACGCAGTATTTT
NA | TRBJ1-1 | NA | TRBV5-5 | CASSLSHAQGEAFF | TGTGCCAGCAGCTTGTCTCATGCTCAGGGGGAAGCTTTCTTT
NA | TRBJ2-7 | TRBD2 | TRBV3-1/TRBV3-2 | CASSHRTSSEQYF | TGTGCCAGCAGCCACCGGACTAGTAGCGAGCAGTACTTC
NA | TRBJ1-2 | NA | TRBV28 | CASSGTVYGYTF | TGTGCCAGCAGCGGGACGGTCTATGGCTACACCTTC
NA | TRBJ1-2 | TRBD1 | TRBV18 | CASSPPSRGNYGYTF | TGTGCCAGCTCACCACCGTCCAGGGGGAACTATGGCTACACCTTC
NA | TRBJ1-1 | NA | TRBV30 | CAWSVFGGLNTEAFF | TGTGCCTGGAGTGTATTTGGCGGTCTGAACACTGAAGCTTTCTTT
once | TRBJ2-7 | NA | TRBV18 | CASSPNFQGGEQYF | TGTGCCAGCTCACCGAACTTCCAGGGGGGCGAGCAGTACTTC
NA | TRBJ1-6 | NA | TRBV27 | CASSLAESPLHF | TGTGCCAGCAGTTTAGCCGAATCACCCCTCCACTTT
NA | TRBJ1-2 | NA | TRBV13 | CASRSSGFSINYGYTF | TGTGCCAGCAGGTCCTCGGGGTTTTCTATTAACTATGGCTACACCTTC
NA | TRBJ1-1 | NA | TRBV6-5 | CASSYGEGGRAFF | TGTGCCAGCAGTTACGGAGAGGGTGGTAGAGCTTTCTTT
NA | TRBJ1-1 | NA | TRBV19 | CASNPGPLNTEAFF | TGTGCCAGTAACCCGGGACCTCTGAACACTGAAGCTTTCTTT
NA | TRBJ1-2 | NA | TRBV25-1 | CASSTGLSDGFGYTF | TGTGCCAGCAGTACAGGGCTATCCGACGGATTTGGCTACACCTTC
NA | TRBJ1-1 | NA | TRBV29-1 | CSVDQQGNTEAFF | TGCAGCGTTGACCAACAGGGAAACACTGAAGCTTTCTTT
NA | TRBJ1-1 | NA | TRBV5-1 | CASSLNRNTEAFF | TGCGCCAGCAGCTTGAACAGGAACACTGAAGCTTTCTTT
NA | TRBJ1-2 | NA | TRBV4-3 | CASSQESYYGYTF | TGCGCCAGCAGCCAAGAAAGCTACTATGGCTACACCTTC
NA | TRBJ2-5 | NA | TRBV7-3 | CASSYGGGETQYF | TGTGCCAGCAGCTACGGTGGGGGAGAGACCCAGTACTTC
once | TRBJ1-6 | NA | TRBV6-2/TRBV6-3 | CASSSGTTNSPLHF | TGTGCCAGCAGCTCCGGGACAACCAATTCACCCCTCCACTTT
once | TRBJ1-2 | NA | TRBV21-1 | CASSKAGKNYGYTF | TGTGCCAGCAGCAAAGCCGGGAAAAACTATGGCTACACCTTC